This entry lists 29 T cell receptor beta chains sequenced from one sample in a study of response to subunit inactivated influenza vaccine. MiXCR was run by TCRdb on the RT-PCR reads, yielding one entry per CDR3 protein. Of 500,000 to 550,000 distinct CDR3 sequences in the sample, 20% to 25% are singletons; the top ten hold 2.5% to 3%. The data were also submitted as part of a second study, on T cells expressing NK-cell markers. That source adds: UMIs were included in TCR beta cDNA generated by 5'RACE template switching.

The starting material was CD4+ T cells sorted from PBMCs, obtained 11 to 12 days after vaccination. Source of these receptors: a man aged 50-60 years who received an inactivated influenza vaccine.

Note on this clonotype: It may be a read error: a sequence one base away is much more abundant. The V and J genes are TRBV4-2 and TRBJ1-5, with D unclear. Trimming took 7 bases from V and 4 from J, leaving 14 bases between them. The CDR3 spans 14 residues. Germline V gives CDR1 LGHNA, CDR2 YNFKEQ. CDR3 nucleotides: TGTGCCAGCATCCCGCTTATCCAGAATCAGCCCCAGCATTTT. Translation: CASIPLIQNQPQHF.

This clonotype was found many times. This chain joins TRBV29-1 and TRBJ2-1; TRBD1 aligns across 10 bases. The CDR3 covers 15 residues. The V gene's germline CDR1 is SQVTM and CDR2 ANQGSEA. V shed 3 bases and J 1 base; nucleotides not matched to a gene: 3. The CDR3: CSVDPGQGSYNEQFF. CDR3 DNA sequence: TGCAGCGTTGATCCGGGACAGGGGTCCTACAATGAGCAGTTCTTC.

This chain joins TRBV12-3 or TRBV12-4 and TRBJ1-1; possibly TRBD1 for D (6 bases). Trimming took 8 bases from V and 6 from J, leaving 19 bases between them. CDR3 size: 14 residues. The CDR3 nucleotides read TGTGCCAGCTCCCAGGGGCGCCTCGTCTCTGAAGCTTTCTTT. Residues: CASSQGRLVSEAFF.

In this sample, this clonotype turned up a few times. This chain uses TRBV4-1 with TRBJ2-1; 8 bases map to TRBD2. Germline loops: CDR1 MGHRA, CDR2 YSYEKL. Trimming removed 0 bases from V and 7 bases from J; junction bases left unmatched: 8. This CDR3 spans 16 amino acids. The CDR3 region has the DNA TGCGCCAGCAGCCAAGATCCCAGCGGGAGACTGAATGAGCAGTTCTTC. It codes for CASSQDPSGRLNEQFF.

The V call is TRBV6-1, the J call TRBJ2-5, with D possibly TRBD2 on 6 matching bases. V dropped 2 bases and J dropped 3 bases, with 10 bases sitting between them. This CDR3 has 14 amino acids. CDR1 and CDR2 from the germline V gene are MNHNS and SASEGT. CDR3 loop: CASSEHSGKETQYF. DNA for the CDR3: TGTGCCAGCAGTGAACATAGCGGTAAAGAGACCCAGTACTTC.

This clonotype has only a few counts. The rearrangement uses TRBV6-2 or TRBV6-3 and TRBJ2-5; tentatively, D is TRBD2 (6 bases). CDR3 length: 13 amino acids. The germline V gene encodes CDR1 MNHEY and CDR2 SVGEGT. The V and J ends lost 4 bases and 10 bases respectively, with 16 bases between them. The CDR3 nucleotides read TGTGCCAGCAGTTTCCTCCCGGGGGAGGTCCAGTACTTC. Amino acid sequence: CASSFLPGEVQYF.

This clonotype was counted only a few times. The CDR3 region is CASSLIEYDTEAFF. The CDR3 nucleotides read TGCGCCAGCAGCTTGATAGAGTATGACACTGAAGCTTTCTTT. The gene calls are TRBV5-1 and TRBJ1-1; D uncertain. Germline assignment: CDR1 SGHRS and CDR2 YFSETQ. Trimming took 1 base from V and 3 from J, leaving 10 bases between them. CDR3 length equals 14 residues. Supplemented by reference TRBV5-1 and TRBJ1-1, the full variable domain reads KAGVTQTPRYLIKTRGQQVTLSCSPISGHRSVSWYQQTPGQGLQFLFEYFSETQRNKGNFPGRFSGRQFSNSRSEMNVSTLELGDSALYLCASSLIEYDTEAFFGQGTRLTVV.

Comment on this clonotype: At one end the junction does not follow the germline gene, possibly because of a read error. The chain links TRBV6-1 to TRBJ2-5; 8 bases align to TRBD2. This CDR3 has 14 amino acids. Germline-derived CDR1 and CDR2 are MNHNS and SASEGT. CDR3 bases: TGTGCCAGCAGTCAAGCGGGAGCCACGGGGACCCAGTACTTC. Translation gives CASSQAGATGTQYF.

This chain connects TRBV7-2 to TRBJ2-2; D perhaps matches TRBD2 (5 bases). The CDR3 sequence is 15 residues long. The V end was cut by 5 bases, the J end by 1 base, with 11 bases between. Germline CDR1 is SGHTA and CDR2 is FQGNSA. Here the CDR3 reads CASSPRVVNTGELFF. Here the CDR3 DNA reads TGTGCCAGCAGCCCGCGGGTAGTGAACACCGGGGAGCTGTTTTTT.

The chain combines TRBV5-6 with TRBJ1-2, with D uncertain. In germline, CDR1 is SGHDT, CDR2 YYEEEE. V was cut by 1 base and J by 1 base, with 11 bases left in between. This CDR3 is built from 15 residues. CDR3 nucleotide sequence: TGTGCCAGCAGCTTGTTCTCACGGATTAACTATGGCTACACCTTC. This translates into CASSLFSRINYGYTF.

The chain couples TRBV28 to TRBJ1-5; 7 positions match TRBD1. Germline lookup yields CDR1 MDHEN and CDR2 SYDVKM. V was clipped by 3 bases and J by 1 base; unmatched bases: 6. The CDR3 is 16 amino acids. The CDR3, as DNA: TGTGCCAGCAGTTTTAGCGACAGGGTAAGCAATCAGCCCCAGCATTTT. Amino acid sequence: CASSFSDRVSNQPQHF.

The CDR3 loop is CASRSSGADTDTQYF. The DNA for the CDR3 is TGTGCCAGCAGATCCTCTGGGGCAGACACAGATACGCAGTATTTT. V gene TRBV28 combines with J gene TRBJ2-3; a weak D match, TRBD1 (5 bases). This CDR3 is 15 amino acids long. Trimming removed 6 bases from V and 2 bases from J, with 15 bases in between. The V gene's germline CDR1 is MDHEN and CDR2 SYDVKM.

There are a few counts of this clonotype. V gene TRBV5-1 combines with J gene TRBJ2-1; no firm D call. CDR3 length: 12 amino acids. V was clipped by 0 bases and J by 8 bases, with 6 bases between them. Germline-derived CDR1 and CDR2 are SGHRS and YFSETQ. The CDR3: CASSLVSYEQFF. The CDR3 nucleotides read TGCGCCAGCAGCTTGGTGTCGTATGAGCAGTTCTTC.

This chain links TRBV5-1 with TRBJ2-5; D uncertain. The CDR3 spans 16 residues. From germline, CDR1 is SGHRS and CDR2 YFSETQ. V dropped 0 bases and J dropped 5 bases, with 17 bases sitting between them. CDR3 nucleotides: TGCGCCAGCAGCTTGGGCTCTAGACTTTATGGGGAGACCCAGTACTTC. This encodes CASSLGSRLYGETQYF.

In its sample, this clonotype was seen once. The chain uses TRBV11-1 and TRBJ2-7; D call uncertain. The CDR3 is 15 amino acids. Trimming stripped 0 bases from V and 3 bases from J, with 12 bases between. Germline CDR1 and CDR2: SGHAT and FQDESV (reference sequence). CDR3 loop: CASSLARLASYEQYF. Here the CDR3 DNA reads TGTGCCAGCAGCTTAGCGCGGCTGGCCAGCTACGAGCAGTACTTC.

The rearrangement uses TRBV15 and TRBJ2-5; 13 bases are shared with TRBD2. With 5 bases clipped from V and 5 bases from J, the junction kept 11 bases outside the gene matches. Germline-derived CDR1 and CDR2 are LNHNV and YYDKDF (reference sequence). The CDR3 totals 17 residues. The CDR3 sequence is CATSRRLAGGFGETQYF. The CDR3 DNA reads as TGTGCCACCAGCCGAAGACTAGCGGGGGGTTTTGGCGAGACCCAGTACTTC.

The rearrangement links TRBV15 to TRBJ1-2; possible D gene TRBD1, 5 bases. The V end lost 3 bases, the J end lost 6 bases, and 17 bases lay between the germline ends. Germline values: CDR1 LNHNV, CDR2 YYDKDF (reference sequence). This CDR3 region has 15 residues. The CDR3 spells CATSRLIDSVNGYTF. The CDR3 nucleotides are TGTGCCACCAGCAGGTTGATCGACAGCGTTAATGGCTACACCTTC.

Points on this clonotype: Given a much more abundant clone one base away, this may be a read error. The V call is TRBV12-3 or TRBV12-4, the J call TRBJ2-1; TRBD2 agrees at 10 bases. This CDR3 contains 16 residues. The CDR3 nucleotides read TGTGCCAGCAGTTCTTTCAGCGGGAGGGCCTACAAAGAGCAGTTCTTC. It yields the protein CASSSFSGRAYKEQFF.

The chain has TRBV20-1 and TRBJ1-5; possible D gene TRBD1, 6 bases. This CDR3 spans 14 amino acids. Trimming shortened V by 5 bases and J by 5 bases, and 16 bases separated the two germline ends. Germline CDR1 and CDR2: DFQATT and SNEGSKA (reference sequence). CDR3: CSAAARGGYQPQHF. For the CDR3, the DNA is TGCAGTGCTGCTGCAAGAGGGGGTTATCAGCCCCAGCATTTT.

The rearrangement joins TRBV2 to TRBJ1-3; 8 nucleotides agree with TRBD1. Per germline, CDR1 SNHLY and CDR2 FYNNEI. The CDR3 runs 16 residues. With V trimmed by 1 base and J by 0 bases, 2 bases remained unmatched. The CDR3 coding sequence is TGTGCCAGCAGTGAAGGCAGGGGGCTCTCTGGAAACACCATATATTTT. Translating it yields CASSEGRGLSGNTIYF.

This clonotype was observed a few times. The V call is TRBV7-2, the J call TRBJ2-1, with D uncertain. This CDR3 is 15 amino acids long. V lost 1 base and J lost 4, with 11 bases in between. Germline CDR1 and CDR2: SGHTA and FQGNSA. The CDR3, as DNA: TGTGCCAGCAGCTTAGGTGGCCCGACATACAATGAGCAGTTCTTC. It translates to CASSLGGPTYNEQFF.

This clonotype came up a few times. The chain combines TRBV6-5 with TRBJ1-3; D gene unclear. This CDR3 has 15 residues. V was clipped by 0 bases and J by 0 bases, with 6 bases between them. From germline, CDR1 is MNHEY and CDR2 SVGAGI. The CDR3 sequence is CASSYSPSSGNTIYF. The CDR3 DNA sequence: TGTGCCAGCAGTTACTCTCCGAGCTCTGGAAACACCATATATTTT.

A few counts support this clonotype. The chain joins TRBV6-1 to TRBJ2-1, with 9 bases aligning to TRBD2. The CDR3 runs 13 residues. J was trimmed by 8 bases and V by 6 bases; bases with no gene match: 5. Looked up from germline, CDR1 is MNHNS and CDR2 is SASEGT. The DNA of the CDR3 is TGTGCCAGCAGGGTCCGACTAGCGGATGAGCAGTTCTTC. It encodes CASRVRLADEQFF.

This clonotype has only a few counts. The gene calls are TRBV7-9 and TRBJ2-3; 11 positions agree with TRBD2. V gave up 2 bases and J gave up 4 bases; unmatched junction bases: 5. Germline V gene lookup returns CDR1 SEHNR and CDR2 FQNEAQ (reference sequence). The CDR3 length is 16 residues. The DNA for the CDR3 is TGTGCCAGCAGCTTAAGACTAGCGGGAAAGCCAGATACGCAGTATTTT. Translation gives CASSLRLAGKPDTQYF.

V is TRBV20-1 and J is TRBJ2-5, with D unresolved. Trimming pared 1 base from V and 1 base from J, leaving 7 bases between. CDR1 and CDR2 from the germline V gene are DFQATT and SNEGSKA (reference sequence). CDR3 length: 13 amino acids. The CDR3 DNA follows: TGCAGTGCTAGAGCTCCCCCCCAAGAGACCCAGTACTTC. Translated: CSARAPPQETQYF.

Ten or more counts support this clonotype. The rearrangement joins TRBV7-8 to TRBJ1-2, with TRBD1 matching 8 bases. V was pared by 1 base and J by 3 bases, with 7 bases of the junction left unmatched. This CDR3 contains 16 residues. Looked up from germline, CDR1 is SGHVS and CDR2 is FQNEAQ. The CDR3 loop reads CASSLGTGLSHYGYTF. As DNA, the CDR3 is TGTGCCAGCAGCTTAGGGACAGGGTTGAGCCACTATGGCTACACCTTC.

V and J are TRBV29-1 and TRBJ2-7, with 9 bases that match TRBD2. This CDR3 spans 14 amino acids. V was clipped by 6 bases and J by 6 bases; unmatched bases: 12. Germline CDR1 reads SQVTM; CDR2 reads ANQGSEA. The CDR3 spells CSVATSGRAGEQYF. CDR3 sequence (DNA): TGCAGCGTCGCGACTAGCGGTAGGGCCGGCGAGCAGTACTTC.

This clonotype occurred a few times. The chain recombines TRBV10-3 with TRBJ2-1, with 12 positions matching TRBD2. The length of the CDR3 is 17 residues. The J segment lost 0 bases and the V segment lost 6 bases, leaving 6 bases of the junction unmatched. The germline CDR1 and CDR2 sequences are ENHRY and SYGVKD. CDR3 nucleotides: TGTGCCATCAGAGGACTAGCGGGGCCCGGCTCCTACAATGAGCAGTTCTTC. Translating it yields CAIRGLAGPGSYNEQFF.

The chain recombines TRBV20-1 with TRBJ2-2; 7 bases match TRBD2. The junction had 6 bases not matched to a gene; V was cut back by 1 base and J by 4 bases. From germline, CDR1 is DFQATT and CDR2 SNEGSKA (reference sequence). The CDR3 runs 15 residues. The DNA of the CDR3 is TGCAGTGCTAGAGCCGGCGGGACTACCACCGGGGAGCTGTTTTTT. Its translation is CSARAGGTTTGELFF.